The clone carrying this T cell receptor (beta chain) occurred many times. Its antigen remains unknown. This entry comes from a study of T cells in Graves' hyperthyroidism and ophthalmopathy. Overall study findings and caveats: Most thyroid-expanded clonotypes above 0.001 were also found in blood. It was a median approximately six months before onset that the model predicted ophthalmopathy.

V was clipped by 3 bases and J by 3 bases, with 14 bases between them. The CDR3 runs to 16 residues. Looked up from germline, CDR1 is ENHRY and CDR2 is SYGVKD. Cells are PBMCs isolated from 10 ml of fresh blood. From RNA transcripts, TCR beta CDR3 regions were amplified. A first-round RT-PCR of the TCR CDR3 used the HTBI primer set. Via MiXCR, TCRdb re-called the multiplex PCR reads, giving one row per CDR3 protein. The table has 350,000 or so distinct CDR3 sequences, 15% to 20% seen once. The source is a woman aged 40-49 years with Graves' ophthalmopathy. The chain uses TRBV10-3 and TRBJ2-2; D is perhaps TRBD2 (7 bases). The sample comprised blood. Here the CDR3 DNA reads TGTGCCATCAGTGATGGGGGGGCGCGGGACACCGGGGAGCTGTTTTTT. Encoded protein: CAISDGGARDTGELFF.